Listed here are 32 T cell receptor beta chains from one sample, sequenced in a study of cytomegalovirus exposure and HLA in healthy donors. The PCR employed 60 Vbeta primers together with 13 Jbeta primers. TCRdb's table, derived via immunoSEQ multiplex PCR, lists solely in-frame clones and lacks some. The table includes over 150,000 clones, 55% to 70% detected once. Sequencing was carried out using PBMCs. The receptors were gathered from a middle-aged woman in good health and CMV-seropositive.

CDR3 nucleotides: TGTGCCAGCAGTTACTCAAGCGGTCAGCCCCAGCATTTT. This gives the protein CASSYSSGQPQHF. The chain couples TRBV6-5 to TRBJ1-5, with D unclear. Trimming shortened V by 0 bases and J by 6 bases, and 6 bases separated the two germline ends. The CDR3 sequence is 13 residues long. CDR1 MNHEY and CDR2 SVGAGI come from the germline V gene.

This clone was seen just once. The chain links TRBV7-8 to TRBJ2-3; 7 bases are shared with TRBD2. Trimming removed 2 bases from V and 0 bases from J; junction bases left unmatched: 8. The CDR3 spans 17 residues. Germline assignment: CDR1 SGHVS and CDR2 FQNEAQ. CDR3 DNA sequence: TGTGCCAGCAGCTTATTCGCGGCTAGCGGTAGCACAGATACGCAGTATTTT. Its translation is CASSLFAASGSTDTQYF. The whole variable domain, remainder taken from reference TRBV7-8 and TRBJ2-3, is GAGVSQSPRYKVAKRGQDVALRCDPISGHVSLFWYQQALGQGPEFLTYFQNEAQLDKSGLPSDRFFAERPEGSVSTLKIQRTQQEDSAVYLCASSLFAASGSTDTQYFGPGTRLTVL.

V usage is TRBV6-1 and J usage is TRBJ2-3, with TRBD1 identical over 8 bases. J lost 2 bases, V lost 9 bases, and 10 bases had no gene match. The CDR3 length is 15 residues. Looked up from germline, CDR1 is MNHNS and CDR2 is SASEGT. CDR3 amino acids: CASLDRGRFTDTQYF. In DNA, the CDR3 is TGTGCCAGTCTAGACAGGGGTCGCTTCACAGATACGCAGTATTTT.

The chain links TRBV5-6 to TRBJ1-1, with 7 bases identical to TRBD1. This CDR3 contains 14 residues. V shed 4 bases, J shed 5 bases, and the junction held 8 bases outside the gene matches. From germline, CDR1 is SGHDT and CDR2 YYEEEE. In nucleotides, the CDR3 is TGTGCCAGCAGCGCCCGACAGGGAGAGACTGAAGCTTTCTTT. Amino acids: CASSARQGETEAFF. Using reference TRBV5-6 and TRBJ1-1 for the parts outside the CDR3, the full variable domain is DAGVTQSPTHLIKTRGQQVTLRCSPKSGHDTVSWYQQALGQGPQFIFQYYEEEERQRGNFPDRFSGHQFPNYSSELNVNALLLGDSALYLCASSARQGETEAFFGQGTRLTVV.

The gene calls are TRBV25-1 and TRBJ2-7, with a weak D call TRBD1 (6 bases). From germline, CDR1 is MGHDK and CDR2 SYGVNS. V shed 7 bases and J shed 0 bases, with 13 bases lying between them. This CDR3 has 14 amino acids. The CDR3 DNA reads TGTGCCAGCACGTCCGGGACATTCTCCTACGAGCAGTACTTC. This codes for CASTSGTFSYEQYF.

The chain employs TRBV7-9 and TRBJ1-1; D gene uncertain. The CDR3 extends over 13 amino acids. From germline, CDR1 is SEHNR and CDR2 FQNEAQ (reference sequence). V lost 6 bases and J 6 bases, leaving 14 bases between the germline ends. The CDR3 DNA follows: TGTGCCAGCAGACGAGCCTTTGGTTCTGAAGCTTTCTTT. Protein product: CASRRAFGSEAFF.

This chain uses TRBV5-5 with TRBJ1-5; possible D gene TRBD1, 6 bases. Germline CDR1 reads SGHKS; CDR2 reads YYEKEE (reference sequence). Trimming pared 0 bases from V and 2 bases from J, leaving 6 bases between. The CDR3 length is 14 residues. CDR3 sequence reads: CASSLDRGNQPQHF. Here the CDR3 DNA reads TGTGCCAGCAGCTTGGACAGGGGCAATCAGCCCCAGCATTTT.

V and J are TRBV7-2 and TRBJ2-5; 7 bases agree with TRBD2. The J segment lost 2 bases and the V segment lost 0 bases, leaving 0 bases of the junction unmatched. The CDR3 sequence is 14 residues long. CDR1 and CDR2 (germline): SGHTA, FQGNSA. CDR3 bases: TGTGCCAGCAGCTTAGCGGGGGGGCAAGAGACCCAGTACTTC. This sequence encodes CASSLAGGQETQYF.

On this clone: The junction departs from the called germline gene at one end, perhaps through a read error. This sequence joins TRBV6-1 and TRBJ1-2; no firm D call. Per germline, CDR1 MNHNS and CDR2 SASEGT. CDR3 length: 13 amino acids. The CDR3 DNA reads TGTGCCAGCACCCTCGACCGATCGGGTGGCTACCCCTTC. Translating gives CASTLDRSGGYPF.

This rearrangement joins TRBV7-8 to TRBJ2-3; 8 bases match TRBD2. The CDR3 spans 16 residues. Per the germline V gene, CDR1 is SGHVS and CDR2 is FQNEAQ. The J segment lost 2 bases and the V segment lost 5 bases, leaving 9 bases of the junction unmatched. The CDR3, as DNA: TGTGCCAGCAGCCCCTTGAGCGGGAGTACCACAGATACGCAGTATTTT. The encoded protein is CASSPLSGSTTDTQYF.

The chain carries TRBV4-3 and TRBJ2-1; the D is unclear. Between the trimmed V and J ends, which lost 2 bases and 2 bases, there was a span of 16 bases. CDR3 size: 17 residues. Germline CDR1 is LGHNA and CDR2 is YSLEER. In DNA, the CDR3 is TGCGCCAGCAGCCAAAGGAGCATTCGAAACCCCTACAATGAGCAGTTCTTC. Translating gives CASSQRSIRNPYNEQFF.

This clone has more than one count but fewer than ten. CDR3 nucleotides: TGCGCCAGCAGCCAATCGGGACTGGACACAGATACGCAGTATTTT. Amino acid sequence: CASSQSGLDTDTQYF. The chain links TRBV4-3 to TRBJ2-3; tentative D call: TRBD2 (6 bases). The CDR3 sequence is 15 residues long. Trimming pared 2 bases from V and 2 bases from J, leaving 11 bases between. The germline CDR1 and CDR2 sequences are LGHNA and YSLEER.

CDR3 bases: TGTGCCAGTATGCGGGGGTCCAGCACAGATACGCAGTATTTT. Translation gives CASMRGSSTDTQYF. The rearrangement uses TRBV19 and TRBJ2-3; 7 nucleotides agree with TRBD2. CDR1 and CDR2 (germline): LNHDA, SQIVND (reference sequence). The J segment lost 0 bases and the V segment lost 7 bases, leaving 4 bases of the junction unmatched. The CDR3 sequence is 14 residues long.

The CDR3 region is CASSSPGLAEETQYF. In DNA form, the CDR3 reads TGTGCCAGTAGTAGCCCGGGACTAGCGGAAGAGACCCAGTACTTC. The chain couples TRBV19 to TRBJ2-5; 11 nucleotides align to TRBD2. CDR3 length: 15 amino acids. Germline CDR1 is LNHDA and CDR2 is SQIVND (reference sequence). The ends lost 4 bases at V and 3 bases at J; junction bases unmatched: 4.

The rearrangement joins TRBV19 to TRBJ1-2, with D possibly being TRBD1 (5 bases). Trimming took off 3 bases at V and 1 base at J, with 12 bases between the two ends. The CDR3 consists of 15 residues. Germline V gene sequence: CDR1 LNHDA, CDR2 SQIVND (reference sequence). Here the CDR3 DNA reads TGTGCCAGTAGTATTCCCAGGGATGTTAACTATGGCTACACCTTC. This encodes CASSIPRDVNYGYTF.

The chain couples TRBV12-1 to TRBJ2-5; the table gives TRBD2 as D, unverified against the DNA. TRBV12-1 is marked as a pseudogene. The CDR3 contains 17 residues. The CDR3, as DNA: TGTGCCAGCAGCTTTTGTAGGGGACTAGCGAGAGTGGAGACCCAGTACTTC. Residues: CASSFCRGLARVETQYF.

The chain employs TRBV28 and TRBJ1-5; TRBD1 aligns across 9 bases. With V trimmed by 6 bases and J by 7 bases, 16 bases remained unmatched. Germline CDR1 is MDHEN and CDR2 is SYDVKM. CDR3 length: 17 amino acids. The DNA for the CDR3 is TGTGCCAGCAGCCCCTCTGGGAGTACAGGGGGCGGGCAGCCCCAGCATTTT. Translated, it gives CASSPSGSTGGGQPQHF. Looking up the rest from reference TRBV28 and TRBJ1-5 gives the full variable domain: DVKVTQSSRYLVKRTGEKVFLECVQDMDHENMFWYRQDPGLGLRLIYFSYDVKMKEKGDIPEGYSVSREKKERFSLILESASTNQTSMYLCASSPSGSTGGGQPQHFGDGTRLSIL.

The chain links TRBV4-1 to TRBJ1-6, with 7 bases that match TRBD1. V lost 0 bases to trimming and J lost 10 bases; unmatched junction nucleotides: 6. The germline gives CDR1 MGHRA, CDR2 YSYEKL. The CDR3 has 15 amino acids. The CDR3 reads CASSQDGTVWSPLHF. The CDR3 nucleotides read TGCGCCAGCAGCCAAGACGGGACAGTCTGGTCACCCCTCCACTTT.

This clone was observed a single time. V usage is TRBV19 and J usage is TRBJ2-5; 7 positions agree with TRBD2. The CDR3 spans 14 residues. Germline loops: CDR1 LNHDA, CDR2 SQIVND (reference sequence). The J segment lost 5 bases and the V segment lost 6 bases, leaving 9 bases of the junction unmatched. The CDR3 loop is CASSAGRAAETQYF. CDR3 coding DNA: TGTGCCAGTAGCGCAGGGAGGGCGGCGGAGACCCAGTACTTC.

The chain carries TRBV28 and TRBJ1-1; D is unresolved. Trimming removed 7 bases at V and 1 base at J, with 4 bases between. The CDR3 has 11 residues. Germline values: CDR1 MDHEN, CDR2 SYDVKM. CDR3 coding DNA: TGTGCCAGCACCGGGAACACTGAAGCTTTCTTT. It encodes CASTGNTEAFF. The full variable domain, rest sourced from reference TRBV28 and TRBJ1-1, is DVKVTQSSRYLVKRTGEKVFLECVQDMDHENMFWYRQDPGLGLRLIYFSYDVKMKEKGDIPEGYSVSREKKERFSLILESASTNQTSMYLCASTGNTEAFFGQGTRLTVV.

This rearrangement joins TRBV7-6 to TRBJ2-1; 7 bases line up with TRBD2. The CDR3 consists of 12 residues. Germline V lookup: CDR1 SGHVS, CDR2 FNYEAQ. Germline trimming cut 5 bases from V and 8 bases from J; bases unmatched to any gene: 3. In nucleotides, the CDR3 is TGTGCCAGCAGCCCCACTAGCGATGAGCAGTTCTTC. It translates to CASSPTSDEQFF.

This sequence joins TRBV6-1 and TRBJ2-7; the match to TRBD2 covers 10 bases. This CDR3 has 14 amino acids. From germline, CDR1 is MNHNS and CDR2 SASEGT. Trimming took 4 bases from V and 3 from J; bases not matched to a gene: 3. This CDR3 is CASSGLAGDYEQYF. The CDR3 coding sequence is TGTGCCAGCAGTGGACTAGCGGGCGACTACGAGCAGTACTTC.

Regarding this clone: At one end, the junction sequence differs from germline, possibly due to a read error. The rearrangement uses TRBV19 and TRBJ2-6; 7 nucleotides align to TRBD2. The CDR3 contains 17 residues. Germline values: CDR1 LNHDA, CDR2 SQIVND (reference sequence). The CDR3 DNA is TGTGCCAGTAGGATAGGAGGGAGGGCCTCTGGGGCCAACGTCCTGACTTTC. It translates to CASRIGGRASGANVLTF.

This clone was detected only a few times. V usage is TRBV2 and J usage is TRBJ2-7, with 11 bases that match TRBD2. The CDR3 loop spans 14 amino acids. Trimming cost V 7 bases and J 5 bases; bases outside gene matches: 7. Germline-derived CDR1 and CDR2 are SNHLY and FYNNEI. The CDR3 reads CASTWLAGGHEQYF. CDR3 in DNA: TGTGCCAGCACGTGGCTAGCGGGAGGACACGAGCAGTACTTC.

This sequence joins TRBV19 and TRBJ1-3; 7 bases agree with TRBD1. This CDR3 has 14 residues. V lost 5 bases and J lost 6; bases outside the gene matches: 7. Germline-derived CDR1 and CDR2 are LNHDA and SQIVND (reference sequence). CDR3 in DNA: TGTGCCAGTAGTCTCCGACAGGGCCCAAACACCATATATTTT. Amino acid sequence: CASSLRQGPNTIYF. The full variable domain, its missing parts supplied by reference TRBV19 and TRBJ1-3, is DGGITQSPKYLFRKEGQNVTLSCEQNLNHDAMYWYRQDPGQGLRLIYYSQIVNDFQKGDIAEGYSVSREKKESFPLTVTSAQKNPTAFYLCASSLRQGPNTIYFGEGSWLTVV.

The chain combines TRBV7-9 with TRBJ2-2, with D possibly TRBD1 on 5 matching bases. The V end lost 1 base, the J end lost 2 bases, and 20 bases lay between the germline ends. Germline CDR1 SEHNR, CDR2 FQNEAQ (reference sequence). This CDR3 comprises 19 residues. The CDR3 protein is CASSLGGYTGGQNTGELFF. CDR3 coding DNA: TGTGCCAGCAGCTTAGGTGGCTATACGGGTGGACAAAACACCGGGGAGCTGTTTTTT.

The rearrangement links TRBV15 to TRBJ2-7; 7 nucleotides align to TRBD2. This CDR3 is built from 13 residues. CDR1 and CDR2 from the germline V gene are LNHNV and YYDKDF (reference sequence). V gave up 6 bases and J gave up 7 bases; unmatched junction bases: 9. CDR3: CATRPTSSWEQYF. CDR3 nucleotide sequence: TGTGCCACCAGACCGACTAGCTCGTGGGAGCAGTACTTC.

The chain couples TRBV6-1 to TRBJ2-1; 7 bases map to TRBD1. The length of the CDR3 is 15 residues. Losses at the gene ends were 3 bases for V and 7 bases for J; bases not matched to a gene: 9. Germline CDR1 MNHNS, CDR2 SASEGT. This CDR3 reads CASSDLTGIVNEQFF. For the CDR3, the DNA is TGTGCCAGCAGTGACTTGACAGGGATCGTGAATGAGCAGTTCTTC.

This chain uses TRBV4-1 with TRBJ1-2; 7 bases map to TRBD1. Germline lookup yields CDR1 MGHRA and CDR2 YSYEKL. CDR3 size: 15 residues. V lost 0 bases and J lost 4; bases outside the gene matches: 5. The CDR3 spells CASSQDPGQSYGYTF. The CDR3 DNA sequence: TGCGCCAGCAGCCAAGATCCGGGACAGAGCTATGGCTACACCTTC.

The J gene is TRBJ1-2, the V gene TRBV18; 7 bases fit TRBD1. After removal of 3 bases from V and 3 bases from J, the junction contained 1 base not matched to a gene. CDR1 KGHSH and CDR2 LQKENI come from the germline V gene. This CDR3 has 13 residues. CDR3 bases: TGTGCCAGCTCACCCGACAGGGACTATGGCTACACCTTC. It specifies CASSPDRDYGYTF.

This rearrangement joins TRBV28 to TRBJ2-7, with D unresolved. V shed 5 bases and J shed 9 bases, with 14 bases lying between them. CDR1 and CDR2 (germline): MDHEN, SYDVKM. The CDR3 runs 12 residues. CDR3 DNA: TGTGCCAGCAGTCCGATAGTAGCCGGGCAGTACTTC. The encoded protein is CASSPIVAGQYF.

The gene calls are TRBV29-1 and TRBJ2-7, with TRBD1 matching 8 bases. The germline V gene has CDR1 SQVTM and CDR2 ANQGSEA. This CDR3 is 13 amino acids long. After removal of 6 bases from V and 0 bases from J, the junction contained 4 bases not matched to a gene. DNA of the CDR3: TGCAGCGTCACACAGGGGGGCTCCTACGAGCAGTACTTC. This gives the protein CSVTQGGSYEQYF.